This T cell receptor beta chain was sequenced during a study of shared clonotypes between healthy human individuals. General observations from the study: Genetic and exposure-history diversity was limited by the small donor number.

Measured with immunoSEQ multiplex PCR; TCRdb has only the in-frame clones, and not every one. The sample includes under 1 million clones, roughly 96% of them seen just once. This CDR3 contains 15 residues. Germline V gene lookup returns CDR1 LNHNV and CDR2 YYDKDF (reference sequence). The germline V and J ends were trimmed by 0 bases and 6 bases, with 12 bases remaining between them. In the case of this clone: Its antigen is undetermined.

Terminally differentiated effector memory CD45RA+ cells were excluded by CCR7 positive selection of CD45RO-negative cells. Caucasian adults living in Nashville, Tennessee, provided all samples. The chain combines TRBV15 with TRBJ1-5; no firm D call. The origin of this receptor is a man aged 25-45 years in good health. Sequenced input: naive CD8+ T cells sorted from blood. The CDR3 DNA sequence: TGTGCCACCAGCAGAGATGGAGGGTTCGGTCAGCCCCAGCATTTT. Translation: CATSRDGGFGQPQHF.